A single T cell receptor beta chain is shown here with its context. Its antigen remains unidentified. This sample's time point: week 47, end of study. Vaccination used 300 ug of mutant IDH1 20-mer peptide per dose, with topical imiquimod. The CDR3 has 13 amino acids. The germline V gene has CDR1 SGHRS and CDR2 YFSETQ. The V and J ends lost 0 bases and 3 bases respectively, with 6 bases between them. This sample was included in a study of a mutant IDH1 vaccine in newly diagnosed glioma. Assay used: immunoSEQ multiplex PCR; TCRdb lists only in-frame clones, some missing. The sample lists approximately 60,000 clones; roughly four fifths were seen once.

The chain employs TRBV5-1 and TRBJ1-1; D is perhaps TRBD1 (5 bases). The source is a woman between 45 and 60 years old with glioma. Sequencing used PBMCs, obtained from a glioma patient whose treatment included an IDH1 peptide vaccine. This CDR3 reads CASSLEQDTEAFF. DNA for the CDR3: TGCGCCAGCAGCTTGGAACAGGACACTGAAGCTTTCTTT.